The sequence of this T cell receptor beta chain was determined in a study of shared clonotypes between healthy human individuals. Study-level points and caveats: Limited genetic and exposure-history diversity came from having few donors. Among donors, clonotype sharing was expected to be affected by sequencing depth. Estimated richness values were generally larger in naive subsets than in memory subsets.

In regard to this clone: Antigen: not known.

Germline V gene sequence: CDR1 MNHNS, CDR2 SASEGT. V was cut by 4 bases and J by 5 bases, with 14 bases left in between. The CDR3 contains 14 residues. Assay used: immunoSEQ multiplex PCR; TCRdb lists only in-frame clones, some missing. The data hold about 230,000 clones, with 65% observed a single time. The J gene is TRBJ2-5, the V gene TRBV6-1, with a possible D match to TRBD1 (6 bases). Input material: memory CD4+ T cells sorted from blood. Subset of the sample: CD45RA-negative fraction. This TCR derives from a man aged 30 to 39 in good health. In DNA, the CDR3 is TGTGCCAGCAGTGTTACAGGGATCTTTGAGACCCAGTACTTC. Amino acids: CASSVTGIFETQYF.